The T cell receptor (beta chain) described here comes from a study of shared clonotypes between healthy human individuals. Study-wide points: Memory subsets generally showed smaller estimated richness than naive subsets did.

The CDR3 is made up of 14 amino acids. Germline CDR1 MNHEY, CDR2 SMNVEV (reference sequence). Trimming took off 3 bases at V and 6 bases at J, with 14 bases between the two ends. Generated by immunoSEQ multiplex PCR, the TCRdb table keeps only in-frame clones and is missing some. The data hold 2.3 million or so clones, with approximately 93% observed a single time. Concerning this clone: What it binds is not known.

The TCR was taken from a man aged 18 to 35 in good health. Some clones in this sample may be carry-over from other donors' samples. Sequencing used naive CD4+ T cells from PBMCs. Subset described: CD45RA+ positively selected. The V call is TRBV27, the J call TRBJ1-2; D remains unclear. The CDR3 coding sequence is TGTGCCAGCAGTTTCTTTGGTGCGGTCGATGGCTACACCTTC. This codes for CASSFFGAVDGYTF.